This passage covers 15 T cell receptor beta chains from one sample sequenced in a study of shared clonotypes between healthy human individuals. Repertoires were generated with immunoSEQ multiplex PCR, while TCRdb's copy carries only in-frame clones and drops some. Among approximately 480,000 clones listed, about 80% were seen once. Material: PBMCs. The receptors were gathered from a woman aged 40 to 50 in good health. Some clones in this sample may be carry-over from other donors' samples.

The chain links TRBV4-1 to TRBJ1-4; D gene unclear. The CDR3 runs 16 residues. V shed 3 bases and J shed 2 bases, with 13 bases lying between them. Germline lookup yields CDR1 MGHRA and CDR2 YSYEKL. The CDR3 spells CASSHSYGVTNEKLFF. The DNA for the CDR3 is TGCGCCAGCAGCCACTCTTATGGGGTGACTAATGAAAAACTGTTTTTT.

In nucleotides, the CDR3 is TGCGCCAGCAGCTCCCGGGTCGAAGAGACCCAGTACTTC. Translated: CASSSRVEETQYF. This chain links TRBV5-1 with TRBJ2-5; D uncertain. Looked up from germline, CDR1 is SGHRS and CDR2 is YFSETQ. The CDR3 spans 13 residues. Trimming took off 3 bases at V and 3 bases at J, with 9 bases between the two ends.

This clone came up a few times. Given a much more abundant clone one base away, this may be a read error. The same CDR3 arises from other DNA sequences in this sample as well. This chain joins TRBV28 and TRBJ1-5; D not resolved. V was cut by 5 bases and J by 0 bases, with 5 bases left in between. CDR3 size: 13 residues. Looked up from germline, CDR1 is MDHEN and CDR2 is SYDVKM. CDR3 residues: CASSLDSNQPQHF. The CDR3 DNA sequence: TGTGCCAGCAGTCTAGATAGCAATCAGCCCCAGCATTTT.

This chain connects TRBV27 to TRBJ2-7; D ambiguous. V lost 4 bases and J 5 bases, leaving 15 bases between the germline ends. The length of the CDR3 is 14 residues. Germline V gene data show CDR1 as MNHEY and CDR2 as SMNVEV (reference sequence). CDR3 bases: TGTGCCAGCAGTTACTCAGGAATGCAGGACGAGCAGTACTTC. Its translation: CASSYSGMQDEQYF.

The chain couples TRBV7-2 to TRBJ1-1; TRBD1 aligns across 7 bases. The CDR3 is made up of 14 amino acids. The V gene's germline CDR1 is SGHTA and CDR2 FQGNSA. Unmatched junction bases numbered 4, after V lost 4 bases and J lost 2 bases. The CDR3 region is CASSYRDSNTEAFF. CDR3 DNA sequence: TGTGCCAGCAGCTACCGGGACAGTAACACTGAAGCTTTCTTT.

The chain links TRBV6-5 to TRBJ2-7; D is tentatively TRBD1 or TRBD2 (5 bases each). The germline CDR1 and CDR2 sequences are MNHEY and SVGAGI. The CDR3 is 16 residues long. Trimming removed 2 bases at V and 0 bases at J, with 14 bases between. The CDR3 loop reads CASSYRPGRLSYEQYF. DNA of the CDR3: TGTGCCAGCAGTTACCGGCCGGGACGTCTCTCCTACGAGCAGTACTTC.

Notes on this clone: A far more abundant clone sits one base away, making this likely a read error. The sample has other DNA sequences that encode this CDR3 too. V gene TRBV7-9 combines with J gene TRBJ2-5, with D possibly being TRBD2 (5 bases). CDR1 is SEHNR and CDR2 is FQNEAQ in the germline V gene (reference sequence). The CDR3 is 12 amino acids. CDR3 sequence: CASSLAIETQYF. The CDR3 nucleotides are TGTGCAAGCAGCTTAGCGATCGAGACCCAGTACTTC.

V usage is TRBV18 and J usage is TRBJ2-7; 10 bases agree with TRBD2. Germline V gives CDR1 KGHSH, CDR2 LQKENI. The CDR3 is 15 amino acids. The V and J ends lost 3 bases and 5 bases, in that order; junction bases with no gene match: 7. The CDR3 loop reads CASSPASGSHHEQYF. In DNA, the CDR3 is TGTGCCAGCTCACCCGCTAGCGGGAGTCACCACGAGCAGTACTTC. Supplemented by reference TRBV18 and TRBJ2-7, the full variable domain reads NAGVMQNPRHLVRRRGQEARLRCSPMKGHSHVYWYRQLPEEGLKFMVYLQKENIIDESGMPKERFSAEFPKEGPSILRIQQVVRGDSAAYFCASSPASGSHHEQYFGPGTRLTVT.

The V gene is TRBV30, the J gene TRBJ2-1, with D perhaps TRBD2 (6 bases). CDR3 length: 12 amino acids. CDR1 GTSNPN and CDR2 SVGIG come from the germline V gene (reference sequence). The V gene lost 5 bases and the J gene lost 12 bases, with 17 bases spanning the gap. As DNA, the CDR3 is TGTGCCTGGGTTGCGAACGGGAGATCGCAGTTCTTC. This translates into CAWVANGRSQFF.

This clone was picked up one time. This chain joins TRBV7-9 and TRBJ1-1, with D unresolved. The CDR3 sequence is 16 residues long. CDR1 and CDR2 (germline): SEHNR, FQNEAQ (reference sequence). V was trimmed by 7 bases and J by 1 base, leaving 19 bases between them. CDR3 nucleotides: TGTGCCAGCAAACTTAGGAAGGTCCTACAGAACACTGAAGCTTTCTTT. Its protein product is CASKLRKVLQNTEAFF.

The chain has TRBV10-3 and TRBJ1-5; D is ambiguous. V lost 6 bases and J 3 bases, leaving 12 bases between the germline ends. This CDR3 has 14 amino acids. The germline V gene has CDR1 ENHRY and CDR2 SYGVKD. The CDR3 DNA follows: TGTGCCATCAGCCCAGACGGGGTCAATCAGCCCCAGCATTTT. Translated, it gives CAISPDGVNQPQHF.

The chain links TRBV29-1 to TRBJ1-6; D is unclear. Germline loops: CDR1 SQVTM, CDR2 ANQGSEA. The CDR3 is 13 amino acids. With 5 bases removed from V and 6 bases from J, the gap between germline ends came to 11 bases. The CDR3 spells CSVKDLGNSPLHF. CDR3 nucleotides: TGCAGCGTTAAGGATCTGGGTAATTCACCCCTCCACTTT. The entire variable domain, with the rest obtained from reference TRBV29-1 and TRBJ1-6, is as follows: SAVISQKPSRDICQRGTSLTIQCQVDSQVTMMFWYRQQPGQSLTLIATANQGSEATYESGFVIDKFPISRPNLTFSTLTVSNMSPEDSSIYLCSVKDLGNSPLHFGNGTRLTVT.

In its sample, this clone was seen a few times. The rearrangement joins TRBV19 to TRBJ2-3, with 9 bases identical to TRBD1. The CDR3 is 16 amino acids. Germline CDR1 reads LNHDA; CDR2 reads SQIVND (reference sequence). The V and J ends lost 5 bases and 2 bases, in that order; junction bases with no gene match: 8. The CDR3 DNA follows: TGTGCCAGTAGTGCCCCTCGGGACAGGGTCACAGATACGCAGTATTTT. This codes for CASSAPRDRVTDTQYF.

This chain uses TRBV2 with TRBJ2-3; TRBD1 might be the D (6 bases). Germline CDR1 reads SNHLY; CDR2 reads FYNNEI. V was cut by 9 bases and J by 4 bases, with 14 bases left in between. The length of the CDR3 is 13 residues. The DNA for the CDR3 is TGTGCCAGTGGGGGCAGGGGTGCAGATACGCAGTATTTT. As protein: CASGGRGADTQYF.

This chain links TRBV7-9 with TRBJ2-1; TRBD1 matches 8 bases. The CDR3 extends over 13 amino acids. Trimming removed 3 bases from V and 10 bases from J; junction bases left unmatched: 5. Germline V CDR1 and CDR2: SEHNR, FQNEAQ (reference sequence). The CDR3 sequence is CASSFQGANEQFF. The CDR3, as DNA: TGTGCCAGCAGCTTCCAGGGGGCGAACGAGCAGTTCTTC. The full variable domain, completed using reference TRBV7-9 and TRBJ2-1, is DTGVSQNPRHKITKRGQNVTFRCDPISEHNRLYWYRQTLGQGPEFLTYFQNEAQLEKSRLLSDRFSAERPKGSFSTLEIQRTEQGDSAMYLCASSFQGANEQFFGPGTRLTVL.